This TCR beta chain was documented in a study of T cell responses to AZD1222 COVID-19 vaccine. Repertoires were generated with immunoSEQ multiplex PCR, while TCRdb's copy carries only in-frame clones and drops some. The profile shows approximately 91,000 clones, 80% to 95% of them singletons. The study, taken as a whole, reports: Clonal diversity may have been underestimated, and the donors were mostly white British, with more females than males.

In its sample, this clone was seen a few times. Its antigen is still unknown. CDR3 length equals 14 residues. Trimming took 4 bases from V and 2 from J, leaving 10 bases between them. Germline lookup yields CDR1 MRHNA and CDR2 SNTAGT. The V gene is TRBV6-4, the J gene TRBJ2-3, with D perhaps matching TRBD2 (6 bases). The TCR comes from an adult who received the AZD1222 COVID-19 vaccine. This specimen consisted of peripheral blood, obtained 28 days after the second AZD1222 dose. The CDR3 sequence: CASSAGTYTDTQYF. CDR3 DNA: TGTGCCAGCAGTGCCGGGACTTACACAGATACGCAGTATTTT.